This T cell receptor (beta chain) is from a study of T cell changes during pregnancy in multiple sclerosis. Generated by immunoSEQ multiplex PCR, the TCRdb table keeps only in-frame clones and is missing some. The sample lists approximately 48,000 clones, around nine tenths occurring once. This CDR3 is built from 19 residues. The germline V gene encodes CDR1 SGHVS and CDR2 FNYEAQ. V gave up 3 bases and J gave up 0 bases; unmatched junction bases: 13. This sequence was found in a female donor with multiple sclerosis, enrolled in a pregnancy study. Specimen: CD8+ T cells from peripheral blood mononuclear cells, collected before pregnancy. The chain employs TRBV7-6 and TRBJ1-3, with 8 bases matching TRBD1. CDR3 nucleotide sequence: TGTGCCAGCAGCTTCCCGAGGACAGGGACCGAGAGCTCTGGAAACACCATATATTTT. It translates to CASSFPRTGTESSGNTIYF.